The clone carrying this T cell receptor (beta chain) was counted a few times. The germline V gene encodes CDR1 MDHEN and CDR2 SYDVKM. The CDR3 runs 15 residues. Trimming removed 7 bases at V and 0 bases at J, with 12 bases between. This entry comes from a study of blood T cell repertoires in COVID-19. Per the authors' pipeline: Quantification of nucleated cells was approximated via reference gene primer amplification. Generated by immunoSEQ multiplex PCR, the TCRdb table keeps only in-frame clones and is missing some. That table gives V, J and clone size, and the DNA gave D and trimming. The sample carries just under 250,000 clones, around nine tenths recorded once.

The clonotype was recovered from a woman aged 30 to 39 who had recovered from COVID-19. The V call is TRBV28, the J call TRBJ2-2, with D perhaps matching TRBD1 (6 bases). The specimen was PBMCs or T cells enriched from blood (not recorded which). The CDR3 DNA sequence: TGTGCCAGCAACCCCGGGACACCGAACACCGGGGAGCTGTTTTTT. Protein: CASNPGTPNTGELFF.